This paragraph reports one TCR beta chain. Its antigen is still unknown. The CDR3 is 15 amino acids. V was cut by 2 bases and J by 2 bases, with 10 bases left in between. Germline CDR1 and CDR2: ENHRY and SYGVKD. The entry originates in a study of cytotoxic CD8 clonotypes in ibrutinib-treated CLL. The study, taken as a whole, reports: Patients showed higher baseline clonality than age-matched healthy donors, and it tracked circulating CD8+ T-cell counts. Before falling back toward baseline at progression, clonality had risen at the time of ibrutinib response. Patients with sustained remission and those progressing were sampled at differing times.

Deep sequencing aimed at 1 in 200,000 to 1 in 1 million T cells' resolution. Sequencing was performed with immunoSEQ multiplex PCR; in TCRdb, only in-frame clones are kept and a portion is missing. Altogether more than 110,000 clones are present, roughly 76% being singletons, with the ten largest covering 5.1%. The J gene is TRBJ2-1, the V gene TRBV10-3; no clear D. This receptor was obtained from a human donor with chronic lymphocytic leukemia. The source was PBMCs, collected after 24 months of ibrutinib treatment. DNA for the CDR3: TGTGCCATCAGTGAGCTGAAGGGCGCCTACAATGAGCAGTTCTTC. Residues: CAISELKGAYNEQFF.